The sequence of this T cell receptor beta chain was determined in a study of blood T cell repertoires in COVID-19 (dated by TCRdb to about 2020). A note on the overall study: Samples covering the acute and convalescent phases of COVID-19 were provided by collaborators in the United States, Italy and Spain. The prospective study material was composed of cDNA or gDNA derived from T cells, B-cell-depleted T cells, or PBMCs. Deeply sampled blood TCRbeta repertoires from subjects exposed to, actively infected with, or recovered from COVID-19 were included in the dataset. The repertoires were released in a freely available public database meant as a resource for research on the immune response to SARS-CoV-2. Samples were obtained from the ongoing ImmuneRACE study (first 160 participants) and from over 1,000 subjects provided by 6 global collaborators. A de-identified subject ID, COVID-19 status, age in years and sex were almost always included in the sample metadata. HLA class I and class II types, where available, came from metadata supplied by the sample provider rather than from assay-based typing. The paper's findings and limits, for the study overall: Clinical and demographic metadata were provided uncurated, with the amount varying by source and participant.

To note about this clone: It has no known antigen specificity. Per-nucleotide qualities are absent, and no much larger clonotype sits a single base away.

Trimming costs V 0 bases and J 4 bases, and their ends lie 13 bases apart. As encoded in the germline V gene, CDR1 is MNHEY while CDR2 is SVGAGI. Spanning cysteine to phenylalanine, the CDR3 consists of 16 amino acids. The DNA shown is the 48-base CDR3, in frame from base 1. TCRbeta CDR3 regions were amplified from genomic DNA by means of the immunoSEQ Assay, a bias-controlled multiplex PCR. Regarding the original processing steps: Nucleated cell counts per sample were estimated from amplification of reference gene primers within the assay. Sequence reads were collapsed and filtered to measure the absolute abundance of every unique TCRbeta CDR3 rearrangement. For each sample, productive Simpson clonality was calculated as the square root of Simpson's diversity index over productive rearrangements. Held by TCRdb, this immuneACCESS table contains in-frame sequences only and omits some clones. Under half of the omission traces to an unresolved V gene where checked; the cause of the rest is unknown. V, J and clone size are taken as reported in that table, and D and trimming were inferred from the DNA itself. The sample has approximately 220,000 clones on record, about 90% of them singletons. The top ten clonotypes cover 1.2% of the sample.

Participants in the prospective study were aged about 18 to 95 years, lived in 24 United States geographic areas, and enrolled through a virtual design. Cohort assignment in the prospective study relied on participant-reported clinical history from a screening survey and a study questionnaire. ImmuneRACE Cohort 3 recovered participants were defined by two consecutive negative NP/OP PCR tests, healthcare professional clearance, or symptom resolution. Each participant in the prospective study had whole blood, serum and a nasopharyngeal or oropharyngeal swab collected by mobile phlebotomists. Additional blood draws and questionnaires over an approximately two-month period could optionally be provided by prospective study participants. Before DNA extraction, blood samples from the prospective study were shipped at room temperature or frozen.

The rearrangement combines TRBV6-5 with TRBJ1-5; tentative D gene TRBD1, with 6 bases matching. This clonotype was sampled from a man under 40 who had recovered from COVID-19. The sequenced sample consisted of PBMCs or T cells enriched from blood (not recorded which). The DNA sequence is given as TGTGCCAGCAGTTACTCGCACAGGGTCGGGAATCAGCCCCAGCATTTT. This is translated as CASSYSHRVGNQPQHF.